Here is one T cell receptor (beta chain) with its context. Antigen unknown. The data originate from a study of T cells in localized non-small cell lung cancer. Study-level results: Density of T cells in blood, when higher, went with longer overall survival.

Repertoires were generated with immunoSEQ multiplex PCR, while TCRdb's copy carries only in-frame clones and drops some. The sample has about 24,000 clones; around 90% are singletons. The sequence was collected from a woman aged 35-75 years with stage I lung adenocarcinoma. This sample comprised peripheral blood, obtained before any cancer treatment.

CDR3 nucleotides: TGTGCCAGCAGCTCGGAGTATGAGCAGTTCTTC. The encoded protein is CASSSEYEQFF. The chain has TRBV9 and TRBJ2-1; D remains ambiguous. The CDR3 is 11 amino acids. Between the trimmed V and J ends, which lost 4 bases and 8 bases, there was a span of 7 bases. The germline CDR1 and CDR2 sequences are SGDLS and YYNGEE. The whole variable domain, filled in from reference TRBV9 and TRBJ2-1, reads DSGVTQTPKHLITATGQRVTLRCSPRSGDLSVYWYQQSLDQGLQFLIQYYNGEERAKGNILERFSAQQFPDLHSELNLSSLELGDSALYFCASSSEYEQFFGPGTRLTVL.